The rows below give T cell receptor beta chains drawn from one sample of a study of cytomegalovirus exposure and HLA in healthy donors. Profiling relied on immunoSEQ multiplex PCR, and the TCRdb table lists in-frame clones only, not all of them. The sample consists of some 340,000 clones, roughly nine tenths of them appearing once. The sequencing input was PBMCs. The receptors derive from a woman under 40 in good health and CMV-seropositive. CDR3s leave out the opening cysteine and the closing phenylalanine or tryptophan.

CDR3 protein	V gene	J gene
AWSVPGTDGNTIY	TRBV30	TRBJ1-3
ASSYFPGVRGYT	TRBV6-5	TRBJ1-2
ASRRTGSSGANVLT	TRBV7-8	TRBJ2-6
ASSSLQDTQY	TRBV7-6	TRBJ2-3
ASNPTGRLEQY	TRBV28	TRBJ2-7
ASSRDVEKLF	TRBV5-6	TRBJ1-4
ATGTSGRQETQY	TRBV15	TRBJ2-5
ATNADRGYIQY	TRBV15	TRBJ2-4
SAQRGGQGL	TRBV20-1	TRBJ1-4
ASSLAGGTYNEQF	TRBV5-1	TRBJ2-1
ASSYKVLGSNQPQH	TRBV6-6	TRBJ1-5
ASSPRSGAGELF	TRBV18	TRBJ2-2
ASKPRAVTTGELF	TRBV5-6	TRBJ2-2
AISESPAEQY	TRBV10-3	TRBJ2-7
AWTGQFSAGANVLT	TRBV30	TRBJ2-6
ATSRKSSGTIT	TRBV15	TRBJ2-7
ASGRELSNEQY	TRBV5-4	TRBJ2-7
ASSGLQGAGTNEKLF	TRBV9	TRBJ1-4
ASSVGIGQETQY	TRBV9	TRBJ2-5
ASSETGVSSYNEQF	TRBV9	TRBJ2-1
ASSEVGRTDFYEQY	TRBV6-1	TRBJ2-7
ASSPKLRGYEQY	TRBV7-8	TRBJ2-7
ASGETGSITDTQY	TRBV6-1	TRBJ2-3
ASTSGTLYNSPLH	TRBV27	TRBJ1-6
SVETGGDQPQH	TRBV29-1	TRBJ1-5
ASSLGTGELTDTQY	TRBV5-1	TRBJ2-3
ASSVVGLTYNEQF	TRBV9	TRBJ2-1
ASSLRDKFGELF	TRBV5-1	TRBJ2-2
ASSLWGLGSPLH	TRBV28	TRBJ1-6
ASSLDGGAYNEQF	TRBV7-3	TRBJ2-1
ASSLATSQGEPQH	TRBV7-6	TRBJ1-5
SVRTSGDAPGELF	TRBV29-1	TRBJ2-2
ASREGKTSGITDTQY	TRBV25-1	TRBJ2-3
AFIDRKKQF	TRBV30	TRBJ2-1
ASSVDLGLSTDTQY	TRBV9	TRBJ2-3
ASSLETGPYQPQH	TRBV11-2	TRBJ1-5
ASMHRGLYNEQF	TRBV27	TRBJ2-1
ASSPRSAGRVTYEQY	TRBV18	TRBJ2-7
ASSPLTDENSGANVLT	TRBV18	TRBJ2-6
ASSPPRTGDSYEQY	TRBV28	TRBJ2-7
ASSLSHTYGYT	TRBV28	TRBJ1-2
ASSKETLWGDNSPLH	TRBV7-9	TRBJ1-6
ASSEVAGDYGYT	TRBV6-1	TRBJ1-2
ASSFGTLDEQY	TRBV11-2	TRBJ2-7
ASSDSRSSYEQY	TRBV2	TRBJ2-7
ASSKQGDETQY	TRBV5-4	TRBJ2-5
ASSQASSYNEQF	TRBV18	TRBJ2-1
ASSLVGSGGTDTQY	TRBV27	TRBJ2-3
ASSENRHSSGNTIY	TRBV6-1	TRBJ1-3
ASSYSPGLQNTGELF	TRBV4-1	TRBJ2-2
ASNGQGAGEAF	TRBV6-5	TRBJ1-1
ASSEAPGGARGRYGYT	TRBV2	TRBJ1-2
ASSRDRGNTGELF	TRBV5-4	TRBJ2-2
ASSLNLATTSYEQY	TRBV28	TRBJ2-7
ASTAVSGGYDNEQF	TRBV7-9	TRBJ2-1
ASSPGQGWEKLF	TRBV27	TRBJ1-4
ASSPRVNTEAF	TRBV7-9	TRBJ1-1
ASSVGGAVGDEQY	TRBV9	TRBJ2-7